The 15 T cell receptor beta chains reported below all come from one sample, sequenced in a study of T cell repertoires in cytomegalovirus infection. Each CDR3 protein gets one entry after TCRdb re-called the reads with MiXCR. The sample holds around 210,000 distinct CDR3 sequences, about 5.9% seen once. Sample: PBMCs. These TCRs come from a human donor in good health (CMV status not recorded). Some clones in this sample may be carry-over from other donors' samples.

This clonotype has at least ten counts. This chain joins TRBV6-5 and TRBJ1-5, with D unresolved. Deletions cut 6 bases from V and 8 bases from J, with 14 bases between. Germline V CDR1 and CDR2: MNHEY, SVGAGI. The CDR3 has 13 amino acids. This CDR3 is CASRSRLVEPQHF. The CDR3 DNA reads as TGTGCCAGCAGGAGCCGCCTTGTGGAGCCCCAGCATTTT.

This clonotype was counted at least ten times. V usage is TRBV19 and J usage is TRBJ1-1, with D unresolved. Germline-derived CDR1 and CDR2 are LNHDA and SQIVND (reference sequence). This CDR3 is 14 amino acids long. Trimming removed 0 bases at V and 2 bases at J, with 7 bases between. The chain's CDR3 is CASSIDGQNTEAFF. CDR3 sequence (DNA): TGTGCCAGTAGTATAGACGGCCAAAACACTGAAGCTTTCTTT.

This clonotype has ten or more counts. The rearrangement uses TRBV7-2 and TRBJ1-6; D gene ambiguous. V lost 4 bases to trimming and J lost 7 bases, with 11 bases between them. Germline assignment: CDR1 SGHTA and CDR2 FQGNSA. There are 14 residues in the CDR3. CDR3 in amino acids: CASSWTKGNSPLHF. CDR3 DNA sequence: TGTGCCAGCAGCTGGACCAAAGGAAATTCACCCCTCCACTTT.

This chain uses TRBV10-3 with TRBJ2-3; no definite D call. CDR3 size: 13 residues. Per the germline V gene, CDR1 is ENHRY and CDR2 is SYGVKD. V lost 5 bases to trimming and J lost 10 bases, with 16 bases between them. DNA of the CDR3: TGTGCCATCAGTAGCAATACCGATCGTTCGCAGTATTTT. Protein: CAISSNTDRSQYF.

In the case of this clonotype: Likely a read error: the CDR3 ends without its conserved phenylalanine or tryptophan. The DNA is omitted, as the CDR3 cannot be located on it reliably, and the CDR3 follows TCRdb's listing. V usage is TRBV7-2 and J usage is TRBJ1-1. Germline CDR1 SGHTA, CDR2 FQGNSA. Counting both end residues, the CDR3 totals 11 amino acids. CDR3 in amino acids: CASSVGDTQIL.

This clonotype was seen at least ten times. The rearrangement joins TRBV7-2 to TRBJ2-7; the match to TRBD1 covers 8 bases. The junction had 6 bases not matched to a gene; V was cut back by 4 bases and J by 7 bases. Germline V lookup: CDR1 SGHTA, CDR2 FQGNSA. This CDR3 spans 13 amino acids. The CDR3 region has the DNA TGTGCCAGCAGCTCCTTAACAGGGGGGGAGCAGTACTTC. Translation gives CASSSLTGGEQYF. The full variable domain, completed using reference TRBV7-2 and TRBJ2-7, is GAGVSQSPSNKVTEKGKDVELRCDPISGHTALYWYRQSLGQGLEFLIYFQGNSAPDKSGLPSDRFSAERTGGSVSTLTIQRTQQEDSAVYLCASSSLTGGEQYFGPGTRLTVT.

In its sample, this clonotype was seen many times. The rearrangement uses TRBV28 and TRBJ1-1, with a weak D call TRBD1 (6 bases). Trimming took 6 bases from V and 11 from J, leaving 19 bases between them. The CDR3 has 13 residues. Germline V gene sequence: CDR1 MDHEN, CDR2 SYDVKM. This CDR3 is CASSLLQGRRAFF. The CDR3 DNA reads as TGTGCCAGCAGCCTCCTGCAGGGGCGAAGGGCTTTCTTT.

The DNA of the CDR3 is TGTGCCAGCAGTTTCGTCGGTGGCACTGAAGCTTTCTTT. The encoded protein is CASSFVGGTEAFF. V and J are TRBV12-3 or TRBV12-4 and TRBJ1-1; unclear D gene. The CDR3 has 13 amino acids. Trimming shortened V by 3 bases and J by 4 bases, and 9 bases separated the two germline ends.

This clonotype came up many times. This chain's CDR3 is CASSATGLFGNTIYF. The CDR3 DNA reads as TGTGCCAGCAGTGCGACCGGCCTTTTCGGAAACACCATATATTTT. The V and J genes are TRBV2 and TRBJ1-3; the D is unclear. The CDR3 length is 15 residues. In germline, CDR1 is SNHLY, CDR2 FYNNEI. The V and J ends lost 4 bases and 4 bases respectively, with 14 bases between them.

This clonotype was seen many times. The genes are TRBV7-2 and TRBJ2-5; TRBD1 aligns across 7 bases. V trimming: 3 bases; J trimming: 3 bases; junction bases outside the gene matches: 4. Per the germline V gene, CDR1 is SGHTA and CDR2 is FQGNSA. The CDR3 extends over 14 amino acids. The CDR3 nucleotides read TGTGCCAGCAGCTTGGGACAGTTGAAAGAGACCCAGTACTTC. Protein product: CASSLGQLKETQYF.

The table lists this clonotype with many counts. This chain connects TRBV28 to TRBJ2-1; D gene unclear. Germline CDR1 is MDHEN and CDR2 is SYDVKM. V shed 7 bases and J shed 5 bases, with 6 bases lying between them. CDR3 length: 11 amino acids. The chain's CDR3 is CASTANNEQFF. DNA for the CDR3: TGTGCCAGCACCGCAAACAATGAGCAGTTCTTC.

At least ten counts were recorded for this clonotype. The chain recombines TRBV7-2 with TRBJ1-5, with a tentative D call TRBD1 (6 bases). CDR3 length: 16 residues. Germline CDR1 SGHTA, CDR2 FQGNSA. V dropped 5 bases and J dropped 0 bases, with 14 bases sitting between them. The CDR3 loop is CASSQIQGNSNQPQHF. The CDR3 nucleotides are TGTGCCAGCAGCCAGATACAGGGAAATAGCAATCAGCCCCAGCATTTT. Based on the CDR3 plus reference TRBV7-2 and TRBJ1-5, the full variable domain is GAGVSQSPSNKVTEKGKDVELRCDPISGHTALYWYRQSLGQGLEFLIYFQGNSAPDKSGLPSDRFSAERTGGSVSTLTIQRTQQEDSAVYLCASSQIQGNSNQPQHFGDGTRLSIL.

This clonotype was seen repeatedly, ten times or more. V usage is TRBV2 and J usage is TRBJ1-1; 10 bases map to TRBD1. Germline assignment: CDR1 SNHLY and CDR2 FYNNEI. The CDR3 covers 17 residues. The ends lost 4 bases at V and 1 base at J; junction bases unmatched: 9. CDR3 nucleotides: TGTGCCAGCAGTGGGGACAGGGGCGAGGTCTGGAACACTGAAGCTTTCTTT. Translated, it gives CASSGDRGEVWNTEAFF.

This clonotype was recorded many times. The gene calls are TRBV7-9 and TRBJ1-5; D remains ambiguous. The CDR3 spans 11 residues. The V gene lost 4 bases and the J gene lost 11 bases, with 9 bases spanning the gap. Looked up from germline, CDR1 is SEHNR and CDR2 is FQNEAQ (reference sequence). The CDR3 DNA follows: TGTGCCAGCAGCTCCACTTCCGCCCAGCATTTT. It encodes CASSSTSAQHF. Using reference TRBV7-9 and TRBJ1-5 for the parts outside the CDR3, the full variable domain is DTGVSQNPRHKITKRGQNVTFRCDPISEHNRLYWYRQTLGQGPEFLTYFQNEAQLEKSRLLSDRFSAERPKGSFSTLEIQRTEQGDSAMYLCASSSTSAQHFGDGTRLSIL.

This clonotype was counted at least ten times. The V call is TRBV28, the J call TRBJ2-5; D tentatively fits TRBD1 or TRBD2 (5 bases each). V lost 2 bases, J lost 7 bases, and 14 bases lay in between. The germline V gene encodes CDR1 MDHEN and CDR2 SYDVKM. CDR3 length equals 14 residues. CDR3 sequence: CASSLGTLTRTQYF. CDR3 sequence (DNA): TGTGCCAGCAGTTTAGGGACCCTGACCCGGACCCAGTACTTC.